Below, 9 T cell receptor beta chains from the same sample are listed, as sequenced in a study of cytomegalovirus exposure and HLA in healthy donors. PCR involved 60 Vbeta and 13 Jbeta primers. Profiling relied on immunoSEQ multiplex PCR, and the TCRdb table lists in-frame clones only, not all of them. Among about 140,000 clones listed, roughly 76% were seen once. The specimen was PBMCs. These receptors originate from a female donor in good health and CMV-seronegative.

There are a few counts of this clone. V is TRBV5-1 and J is TRBJ2-1; 8 bases map to TRBD2. The V gene's germline CDR1 is SGHRS and CDR2 YFSETQ. The CDR3 length is 14 residues. The V gene end was trimmed by 0 bases and the J gene end by 9 bases; junction bases not matched to a gene: 5. In DNA form, the CDR3 reads TGCGCCAGCAGCTTGGACAGCGGGAGAGTTGAGCAGTTCTTC. Its protein product is CASSLDSGRVEQFF.

The J gene is TRBJ2-2, the V gene TRBV15; the D is unclear. This CDR3 has 17 amino acids. The V gene's germline CDR1 is LNHNV and CDR2 YYDKDF (reference sequence). V was pared by 1 base and J by 1 base, with 13 bases between. Here the CDR3 DNA reads TGTGCCACCAGCAGAGTTGGAGCTATGGTGAACACCGGGGAGCTGTTTTTT. Translated: CATSRVGAMVNTGELFF.

Details on this clone: As the CDR3 is not closed by the conserved phenylalanine or tryptophan, this likely results from a read error. The chain recombines TRBV29-1 with TRBJ2-3; tentatively, D is TRBD2 (6 bases). There are 13 residues in the CDR3. In germline, CDR1 is SQVTM, CDR2 ANQGSEA. V was shortened by 6 bases and J by 9 bases, with 19 bases between the two germline ends. The CDR3 reads CSVPGTPPGTQYV. The CDR3 DNA reads TGCAGCGTCCCCGGGACTCCTCCCGGAACGCAGTATGTT.

The chain links TRBV6-5 to TRBJ2-7; D gene uncertain. The CDR3 runs to 14 residues. Looked up from germline, CDR1 is MNHEY and CDR2 is SVGAGI. V was clipped by 0 bases and J by 0 bases, with 6 bases between them. CDR3 sequence (DNA): TGTGCCAGCAGTTACTCGCCTACCTCCTACGAGCAGTACTTC. As protein: CASSYSPTSYEQYF.

The rearrangement joins TRBV15 to TRBJ2-1; 8 positions match TRBD2. This CDR3 contains 20 residues. Germline V gene sequence: CDR1 LNHNV, CDR2 YYDKDF (reference sequence). The V gene end was trimmed by 1 base and the J gene end by 1 base; junction bases not matched to a gene: 15. The DNA for the CDR3 is TGTGCCACCAGCAGAGTATCCTTCAGCGGGAGAAGGGTTTCCTACAATGAGCAGTTCTTC. Protein: CATSRVSFSGRRVSYNEQFF. The whole variable domain, remainder taken from reference TRBV15 and TRBJ2-1, is DAMVIQNPRYQVTQFGKPVTLSCSQTLNHNVMYWYQQKSSQAPKLLFHYYDKDFNNEADTPDNFQSRRPNTSFCFLDIRSPGLGDTAMYLCATSRVSFSGRRVSYNEQFFGPGTRLTVL.

The chain links TRBV28 to TRBJ1-2; 10 positions agree with TRBD1. The CDR3 runs to 16 residues. V dropped 1 base and J dropped 8; count of bases not matched to a gene: 10. Germline assignment: CDR1 MDHEN and CDR2 SYDVKM. The CDR3 DNA reads as TGTGCCAGCAGTTTATCCTCAGGACAGGGGGTGGTGGGCTACACCTTC. It codes for CASSLSSGQGVVGYTF.

The J gene is TRBJ1-5, the V gene TRBV19, with 9 bases matching TRBD1. With 3 bases clipped from V and 2 bases from J, the junction kept 2 bases outside the gene matches. Germline values: CDR1 LNHDA, CDR2 SQIVND (reference sequence). This CDR3 has 15 residues. In DNA form, the CDR3 reads TGTGCCAGTAGTATCCGGGACAGGGGCAATCAGCCCCAGCATTTT. Protein product: CASSIRDRGNQPQHF.

The chain recombines TRBV28 with TRBJ1-2; D is perhaps TRBD1 (5 bases). The V end was cut by 8 bases, the J end by 8 bases, with 18 bases between. Germline V gene sequence: CDR1 MDHEN, CDR2 SYDVKM. The CDR3 sequence is 13 residues long. CDR3: CASREAGKNGYTF. CDR3 sequence (DNA): TGTGCCAGCCGAGAAGCAGGGAAGAACGGCTACACCTTC.

The chain has TRBV19 and TRBJ1-1; D not certain. Germline V gives CDR1 LNHDA, CDR2 SQIVND (reference sequence). This CDR3 spans 14 amino acids. V was trimmed by 6 bases and J by 5 bases, leaving 16 bases between them. This chain's CDR3 is CASRSDPGGTEAFF. CDR3 sequence (DNA): TGTGCCAGTAGATCGGACCCGGGAGGGACTGAAGCTTTCTTT.